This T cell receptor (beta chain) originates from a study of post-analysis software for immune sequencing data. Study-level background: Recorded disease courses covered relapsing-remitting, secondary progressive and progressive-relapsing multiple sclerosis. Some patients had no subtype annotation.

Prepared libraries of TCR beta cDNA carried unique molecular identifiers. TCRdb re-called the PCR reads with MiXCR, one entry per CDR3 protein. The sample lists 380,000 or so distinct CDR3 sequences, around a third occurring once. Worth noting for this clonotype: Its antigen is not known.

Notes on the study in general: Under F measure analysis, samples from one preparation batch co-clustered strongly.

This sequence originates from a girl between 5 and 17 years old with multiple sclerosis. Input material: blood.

The CDR3 spells CASSVETEANEKLFF. CDR3 nucleotides: TGTGCCAGCAGTGTTGAGACCGAGGCTAATGAAAAACTGTTTTTT. The chain carries TRBV28 and TRBJ1-4; D uncertain. This CDR3 region has 15 residues. CDR1 MDHEN and CDR2 SYDVKM come from the germline V gene. V lost 5 bases to trimming and J lost 3 bases, with 13 bases between them.